This T cell receptor (beta chain) was sequenced during a study of T cells after yellow fever vaccination. Background on the study: Where fractions had low cell numbers, libraries were prepared from them with the SMART-Seq v4 Ultra Low Input RNA kit.

Germline values: CDR1 SGHTA, CDR2 FQGNSA. The CDR3 has 14 amino acids. V lost 2 bases and J 3 bases, leaving 11 bases between the germline ends. Notes on the study in general: Post-booster repertoires again held most primary-vaccination clones (approximately 96% CD4, roughly 90% CD8).

This clonotype was picked up a small number of times. Its antigen is not identified. The authors made TCR cDNA by 5'RACE template switching, adding a universal primer site and UMIs. TCRdb analysed the 5' RACE reads with MiXCR anew, one entry per CDR3 protein. The sample includes 300,000 to 350,000 distinct CDR3 sequences, 3% to 4.5% of them seen just once. Sequencing used PBMCs, obtained 5 days after the yellow fever booster vaccination. The rearrangement joins TRBV7-2 to TRBJ2-7; no firm D call. The source is a man between 18 and 35 years old who received the YFV17D yellow fever vaccine. The CDR3 region is CASSLSAASYEQYF. CDR3 coding DNA: TGTGCCAGCAGCTTATCGGCAGCTAGCTACGAGCAGTACTTC. Full variable domain (rest looked up from reference TRBV7-2 and TRBJ2-7): GAGVSQSPSNKVTEKGKDVELRCDPISGHTALYWYRQSLGQGLEFLIYFQGNSAPDKSGLPSDRFSAERTGGSVSTLTIQRTQQEDSAVYLCASSLSAASYEQYFGPGTRLTVT.